Below, 6 T cell receptor beta chains from the same sample are listed, as sequenced in a study of early stage breast cancer tumors (dated by TCRdb to 2016 to 2017). The library was generated by the immunoSEQ multiplex PCR assay. TCRdb mirrors the immuneACCESS table, restricted to in-frame sequences. Some clones are absent from its copies; in checked studies, under half trace to an unresolved V gene, and the reason for the others is unknown. The sample data list fewer than 35,000 clones, and around 70% of these were observed just once. The leading ten clones occupy around 35% of the sample. Sequenced input: blood. The receptors come from a person in their fifties with breast cancer.

The chain has TRBV18 and TRBJ1-1; D gene ambiguous. The CDR3 has 15 residues. Per germline, CDR1 KGHSH and CDR2 LQKENI. The V end lost 3 bases, the J end lost 2 bases, and 13 bases lay between the germline ends. This CDR3 is CASSPTVVLNTEAFF. CDR3 in DNA: TGTGCCAGCTCACCGACCGTCGTCCTAAACACTGAAGCTTTCTTT.

V usage is TRBV29-1 and J usage is TRBJ1-5; no clear D. The CDR3 has 13 amino acids. The V gene lost 6 bases and the J gene lost 0 bases, with 9 bases spanning the gap. In germline, CDR1 is SQVTM, CDR2 ANQGSEA. The CDR3 DNA reads TGCAGCGTAGCAGACATTAGCAATCAGCCCCAGCATTTT. It yields the protein CSVADISNQPQHF.

CDR3 in DNA: TGTGCCAGCAGCTCCAGCCCGAACACCGGGGAGCTGTTTTTT. It yields the protein CASSSSPNTGELFF. This chain joins TRBV14 and TRBJ2-2; D uncertain. The V end lost 5 bases, the J end lost 0 bases, and 7 bases lay between the germline ends. The CDR3 has 14 amino acids. Looked up from germline, CDR1 is SGHDN and CDR2 is FVKESK.

Only a few counts were recorded for this clone. The genes are TRBV7-9 and TRBJ2-7; no reliable D call. The germline gives CDR1 SEHNR, CDR2 FQNEAQ (reference sequence). The CDR3 spans 16 residues. V lost 7 bases and J 0 bases, leaving 19 bases between the germline ends. The CDR3 loop reads CASTFIGQLNSYEQYF. For the CDR3, the DNA is TGTGCCAGCACTTTTATTGGGCAGCTGAACTCCTACGAGCAGTACTTC. Drawing the rest from reference TRBV7-9 and TRBJ2-7, the complete variable domain is DTGVSQNPRHKITKRGQNVTFRCDPISEHNRLYWYRQTLGQGPEFLTYFQNEAQLEKSRLLSDRFSAERPKGSFSTLEIQRTEQGDSAMYLCASTFIGQLNSYEQYFGPGTRLTVT.

The rearrangement uses TRBV5-4 and TRBJ2-1; 9 bases fit TRBD2. This CDR3 contains 16 residues. Germline values: CDR1 SGHNT, CDR2 YYREEE (reference sequence). Trimming removed 4 bases from V and 5 bases from J; junction bases left unmatched: 10. CDR3 DNA sequence: TGTGCCAGCAGCACGAGTGGGCGGACTAGCGACAATGAGCAGTTCTTC. This translates into CASSTSGRTSDNEQFF. Based on the CDR3 plus reference TRBV5-4 and TRBJ2-1, the full variable domain is ETGVTQSPTHLIKTRGQQVTLRCSSQSGHNTVSWYQQALGQGPQFIFQYYREEENGRGNFPPRFSGLQFPNYSSELNVNALELDDSALYLCASSTSGRTSDNEQFFGPGTRLTVL.

The chain carries TRBV5-4 and TRBJ2-3; TRBD2 matches at 8 bases. The length of the CDR3 is 15 residues. Per germline, CDR1 SGHNT and CDR2 YYREEE (reference sequence). V was clipped by 3 bases and J by 3 bases; unmatched bases: 6. The chain's CDR3 is CASSSGLEETDTQYF. The DNA of the CDR3 is TGTGCCAGCAGCTCGGGACTAGAAGAGACAGATACGCAGTATTTT.